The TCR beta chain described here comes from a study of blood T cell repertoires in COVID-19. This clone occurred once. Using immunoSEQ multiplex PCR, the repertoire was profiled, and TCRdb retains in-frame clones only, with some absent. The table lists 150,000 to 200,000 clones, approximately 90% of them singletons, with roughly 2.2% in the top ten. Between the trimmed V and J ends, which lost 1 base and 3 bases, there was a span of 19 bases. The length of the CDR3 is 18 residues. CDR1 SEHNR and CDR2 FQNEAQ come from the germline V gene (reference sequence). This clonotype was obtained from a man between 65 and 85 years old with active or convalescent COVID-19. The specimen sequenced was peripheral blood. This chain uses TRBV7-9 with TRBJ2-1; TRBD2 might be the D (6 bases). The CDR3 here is CASSLVSSGSGSYNEQFF. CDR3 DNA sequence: TGTGCCAGCAGCTTAGTGAGTAGCGGCTCAGGTAGCTACAATGAGCAGTTCTTC.